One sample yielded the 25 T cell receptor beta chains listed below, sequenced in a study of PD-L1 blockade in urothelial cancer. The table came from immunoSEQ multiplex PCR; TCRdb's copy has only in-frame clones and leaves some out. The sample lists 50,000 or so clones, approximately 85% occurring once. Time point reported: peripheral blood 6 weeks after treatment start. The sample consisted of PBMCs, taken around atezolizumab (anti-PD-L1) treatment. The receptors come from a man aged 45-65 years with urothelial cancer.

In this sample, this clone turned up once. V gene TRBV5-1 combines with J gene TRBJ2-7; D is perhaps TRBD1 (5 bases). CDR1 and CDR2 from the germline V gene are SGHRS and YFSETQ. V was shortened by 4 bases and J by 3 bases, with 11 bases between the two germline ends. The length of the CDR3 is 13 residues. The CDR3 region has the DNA TGCGCCAGCAGCCTCGGCAGGGACTACGAGCAGTACTTC. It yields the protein CASSLGRDYEQYF.

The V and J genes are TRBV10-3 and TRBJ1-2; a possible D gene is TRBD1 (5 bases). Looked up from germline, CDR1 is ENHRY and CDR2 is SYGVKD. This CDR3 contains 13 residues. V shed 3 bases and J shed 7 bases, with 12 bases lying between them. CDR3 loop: CAISDGGSFGYTF. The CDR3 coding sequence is TGTGCCATCAGTGACGGGGGTTCTTTTGGCTACACCTTC.

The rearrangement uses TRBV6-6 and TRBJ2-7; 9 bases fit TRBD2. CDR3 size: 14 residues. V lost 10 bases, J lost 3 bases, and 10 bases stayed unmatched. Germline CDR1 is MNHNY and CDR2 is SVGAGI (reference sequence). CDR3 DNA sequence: TGTGCCACCCAGGGACTAGCACCCCGCTACGAGCAGTACTTC. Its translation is CATQGLAPRYEQYF.

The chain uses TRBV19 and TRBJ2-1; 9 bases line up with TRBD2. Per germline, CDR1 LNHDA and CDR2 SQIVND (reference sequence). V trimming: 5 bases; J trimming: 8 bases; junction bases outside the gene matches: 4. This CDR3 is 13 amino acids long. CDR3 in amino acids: CASSWLAGYEQFF. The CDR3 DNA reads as TGTGCCAGTAGTTGGCTAGCGGGGTATGAGCAGTTCTTC.

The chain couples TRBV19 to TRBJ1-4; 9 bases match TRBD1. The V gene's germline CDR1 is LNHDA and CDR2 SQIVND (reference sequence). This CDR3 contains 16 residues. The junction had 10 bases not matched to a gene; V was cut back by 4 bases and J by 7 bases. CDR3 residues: CASSRPGQGRGEKLFF. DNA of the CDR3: TGTGCCAGTAGTAGGCCGGGACAGGGTCGTGGTGAAAAACTGTTTTTT.

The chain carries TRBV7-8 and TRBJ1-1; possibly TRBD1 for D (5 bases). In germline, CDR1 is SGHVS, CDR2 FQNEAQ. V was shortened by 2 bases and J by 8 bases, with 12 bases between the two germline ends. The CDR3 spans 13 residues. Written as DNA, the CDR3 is TGTGCCAGCAGCTTATCAAGCGACAGCGAAGCTTTCTTT. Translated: CASSLSSDSEAFF. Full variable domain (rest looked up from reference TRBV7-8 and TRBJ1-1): GAGVSQSPRYKVAKRGQDVALRCDPISGHVSLFWYQQALGQGPEFLTYFQNEAQLDKSGLPSDRFFAERPEGSVSTLKIQRTQQEDSAVYLCASSLSSDSEAFFGQGTRLTVV.

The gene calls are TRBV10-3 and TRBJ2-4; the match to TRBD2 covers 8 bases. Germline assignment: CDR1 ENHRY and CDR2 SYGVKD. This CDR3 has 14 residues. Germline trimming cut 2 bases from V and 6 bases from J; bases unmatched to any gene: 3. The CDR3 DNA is TGTGCCATCAGTGAGGAGCGGGAGTTAAACATTCAGTACTTC. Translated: CAISEERELNIQYF.

CDR3 in DNA: TGTGCCTGGGGGGCCGTGGGGTACACTGAAGCTTTCTTT. Translation gives CAWGAVGYTEAFF. The chain links TRBV30 to TRBJ1-1; D is perhaps TRBD1 (5 bases). Germline V gives CDR1 GTSNPN, CDR2 SVGIG (reference sequence). Trimming took 5 bases from V and 3 from J, leaving 13 bases between them. This CDR3 spans 13 amino acids.

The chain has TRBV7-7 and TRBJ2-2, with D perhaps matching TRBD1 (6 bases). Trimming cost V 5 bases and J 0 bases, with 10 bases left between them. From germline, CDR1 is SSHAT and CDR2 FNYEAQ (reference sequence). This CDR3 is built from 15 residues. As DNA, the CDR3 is TGTGCCAGCAGCCCCGGGACACCGAACACCGGGGAGCTGTTTTTT. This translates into CASSPGTPNTGELFF.

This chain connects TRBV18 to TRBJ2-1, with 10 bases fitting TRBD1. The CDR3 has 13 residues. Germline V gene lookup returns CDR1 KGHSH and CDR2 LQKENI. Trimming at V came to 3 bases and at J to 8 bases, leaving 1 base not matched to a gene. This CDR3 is CASSPGQGHEQFF. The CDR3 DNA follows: TGTGCCAGCTCACCGGGACAGGGGCATGAGCAGTTCTTC.

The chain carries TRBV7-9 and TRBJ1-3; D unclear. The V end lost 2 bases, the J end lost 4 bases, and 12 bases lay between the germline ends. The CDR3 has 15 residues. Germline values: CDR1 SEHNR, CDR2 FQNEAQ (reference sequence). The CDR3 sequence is CASSLKGAGGNTIYF. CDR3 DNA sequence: TGTGCCAGCAGCTTAAAGGGAGCTGGAGGAAACACCATATATTTT.

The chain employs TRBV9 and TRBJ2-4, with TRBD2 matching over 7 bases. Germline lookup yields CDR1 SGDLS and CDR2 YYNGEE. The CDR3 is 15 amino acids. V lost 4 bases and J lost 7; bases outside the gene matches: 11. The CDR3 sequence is CASSPGGTPPNIQYF. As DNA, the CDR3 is TGTGCCAGCAGCCCCGGGGGGACTCCTCCTAACATTCAGTACTTC.

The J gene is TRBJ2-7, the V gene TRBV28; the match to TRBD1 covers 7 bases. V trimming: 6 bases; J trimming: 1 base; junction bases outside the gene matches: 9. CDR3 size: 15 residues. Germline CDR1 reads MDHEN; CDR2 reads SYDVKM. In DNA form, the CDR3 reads TGTGCCAGCAGCAAGCCGGGACAGAATTCCTACGAGCAGTACTTC. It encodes CASSKPGQNSYEQYF.

This chain's CDR3 is CASSEVTVDTQYF. CDR3 nucleotides: TGTGCCAGCAGTGAAGTGACAGTAGATACGCAGTATTTT. The V call is TRBV6-1, the J call TRBJ2-3, with D maybe TRBD1 (5 bases). V was cut by 1 base and J by 5 bases, with 7 bases left in between. CDR3 length equals 13 residues. Germline lookup yields CDR1 MNHNS and CDR2 SASEGT.

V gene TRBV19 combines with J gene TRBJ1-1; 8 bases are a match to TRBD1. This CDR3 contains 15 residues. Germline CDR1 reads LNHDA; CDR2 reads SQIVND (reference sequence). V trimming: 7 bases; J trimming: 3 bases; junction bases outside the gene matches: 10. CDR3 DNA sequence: TGTGCCAGTAACTACCAGGGGGCACGGGACACTGAAGCTTTCTTT. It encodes CASNYQGARDTEAFF.

The CDR3 DNA sequence: TGTGCCAGCAGCTTAGCATTAGAGCAGTACTTC. This codes for CASSLALEQYF. The V call is TRBV7-8, the J call TRBJ2-7; D is uncertain. Per the germline V gene, CDR1 is SGHVS and CDR2 is FQNEAQ. V lost 0 bases, J lost 7 bases, and 4 bases lay in between. The CDR3 runs 11 residues. Full variable domain (rest looked up from reference TRBV7-8 and TRBJ2-7): GAGVSQSPRYKVAKRGQDVALRCDPISGHVSLFWYQQALGQGPEFLTYFQNEAQLDKSGLPSDRFFAERPEGSVSTLKIQRTQQEDSAVYLCASSLALEQYFGPGTRLTVT.

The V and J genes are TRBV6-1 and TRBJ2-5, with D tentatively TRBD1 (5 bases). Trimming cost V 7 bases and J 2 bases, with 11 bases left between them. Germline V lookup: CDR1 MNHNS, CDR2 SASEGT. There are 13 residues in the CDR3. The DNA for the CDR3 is TGTGCCAGCACCAGAAGACAGCAAGAGACCCAGTACTTC. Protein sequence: CASTRRQQETQYF.

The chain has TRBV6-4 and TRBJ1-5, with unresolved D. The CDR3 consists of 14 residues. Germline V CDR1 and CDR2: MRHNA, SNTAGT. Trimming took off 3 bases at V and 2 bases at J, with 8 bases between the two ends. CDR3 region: CASSETTGNQPQHF. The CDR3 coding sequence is TGTGCCAGCAGTGAAACAACAGGCAATCAGCCCCAGCATTTT.

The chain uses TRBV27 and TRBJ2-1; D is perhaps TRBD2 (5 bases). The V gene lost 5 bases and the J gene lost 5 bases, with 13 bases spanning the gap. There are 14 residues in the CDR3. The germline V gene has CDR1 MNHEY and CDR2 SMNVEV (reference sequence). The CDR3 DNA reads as TGTGCCAGCAGTGCGGTTTGGCGGGACAATGAGCAGTTCTTC. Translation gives CASSAVWRDNEQFF.

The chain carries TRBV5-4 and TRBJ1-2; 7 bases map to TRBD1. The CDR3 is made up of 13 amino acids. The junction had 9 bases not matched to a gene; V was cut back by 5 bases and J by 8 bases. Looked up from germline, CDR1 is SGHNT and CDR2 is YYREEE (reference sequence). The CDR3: CASSYDRVRGYTF. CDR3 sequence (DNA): TGTGCCAGCAGTTATGACAGGGTGCGGGGCTACACCTTC.

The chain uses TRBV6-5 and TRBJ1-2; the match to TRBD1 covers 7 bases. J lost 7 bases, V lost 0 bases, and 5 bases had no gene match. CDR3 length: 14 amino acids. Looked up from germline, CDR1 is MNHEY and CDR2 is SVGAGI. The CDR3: CASSYSLTGIGYTF. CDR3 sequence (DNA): TGTGCCAGCAGTTACTCGCTGACAGGGATTGGCTACACCTTC.

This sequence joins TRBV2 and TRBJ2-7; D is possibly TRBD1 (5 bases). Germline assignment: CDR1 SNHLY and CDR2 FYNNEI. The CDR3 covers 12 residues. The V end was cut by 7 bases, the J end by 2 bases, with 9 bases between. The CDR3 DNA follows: TGTGCCAGCAACTGGACACCCTACGAGCAGTACTTC. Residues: CASNWTPYEQYF.

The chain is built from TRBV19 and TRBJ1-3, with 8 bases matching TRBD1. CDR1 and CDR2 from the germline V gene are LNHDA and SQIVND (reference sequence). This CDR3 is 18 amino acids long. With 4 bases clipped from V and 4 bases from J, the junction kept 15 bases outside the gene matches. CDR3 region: CASSTGSIGQGEGNTIYF. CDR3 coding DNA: TGTGCCAGTAGTACAGGCTCCATCGGACAGGGAGAAGGAAACACCATATATTTT.

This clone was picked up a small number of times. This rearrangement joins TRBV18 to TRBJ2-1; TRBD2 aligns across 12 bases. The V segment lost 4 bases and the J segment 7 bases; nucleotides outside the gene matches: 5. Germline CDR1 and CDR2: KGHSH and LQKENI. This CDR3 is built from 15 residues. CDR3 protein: CASSQLAGGDNEQFF. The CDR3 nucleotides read TGTGCCAGCTCACAACTAGCGGGGGGCGATAATGAGCAGTTCTTC.

The CDR3 sequence: CASNFAGLNEQFF. DNA of the CDR3: TGTGCCAGTAATTTTGCGGGTCTCAATGAGCAGTTCTTC. V usage is TRBV19 and J usage is TRBJ2-1, with TRBD2 as a possible D gene (5 bases). V lost 7 bases and J lost 6, with 13 bases in between. Germline assignment: CDR1 LNHDA and CDR2 SQIVND (reference sequence). This CDR3 is 13 amino acids long.